The entry below describes one TCR beta chain. Its target is not known. The sample belongs to a study of cytomegalovirus exposure and HLA in healthy donors. General observations from the study: An assumption of roughly uniform sequencing depth across donors underlay the presence/absence analyses. A later analysis reportedly found fewer N-insertions in an Asian-associated ancestry cluster than the roughly 670-donor mean. V- and J-gene trimming in TCR beta was tied to a missense DCLRE1C variant by an analysis performed later.

J gave up 0 bases and V 3 bases, and 6 bases lay outside the gene matches. The CDR3 has 15 amino acids. In germline, CDR1 is SQVTM, CDR2 ANQGSEA. Use of 60 Vbeta and 13 Jbeta primers characterized the PCR. Profiling relied on immunoSEQ multiplex PCR, and the TCRdb table lists in-frame clones only, not all of them. The sample has 120,000 or so clones, about three quarters seen once. The sample comprised PBMCs. The chain recombines TRBV29-1 with TRBJ1-1; 8 bases are shared with TRBD1. This receptor was taken from a young man in good health and CMV-seronegative. The chain's CDR3 is CSVEPRQGMNTEAFF. CDR3 nucleotide sequence: TGCAGCGTTGAGCCCAGACAGGGGATGAACACTGAAGCTTTCTTT.